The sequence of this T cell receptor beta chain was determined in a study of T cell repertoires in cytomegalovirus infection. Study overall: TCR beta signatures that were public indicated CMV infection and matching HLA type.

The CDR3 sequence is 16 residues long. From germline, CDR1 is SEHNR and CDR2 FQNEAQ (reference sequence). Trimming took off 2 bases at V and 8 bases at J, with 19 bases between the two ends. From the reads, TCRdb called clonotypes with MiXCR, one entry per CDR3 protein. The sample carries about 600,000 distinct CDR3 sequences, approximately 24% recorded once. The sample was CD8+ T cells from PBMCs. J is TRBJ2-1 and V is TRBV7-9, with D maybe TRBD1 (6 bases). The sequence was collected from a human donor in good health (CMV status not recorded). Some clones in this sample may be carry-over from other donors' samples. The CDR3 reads CASSLSFGRGWDEQFF. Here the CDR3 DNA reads TGTGCCAGCAGCTTATCCTTCGGTAGGGGGTGGGATGAGCAGTTCTTC.